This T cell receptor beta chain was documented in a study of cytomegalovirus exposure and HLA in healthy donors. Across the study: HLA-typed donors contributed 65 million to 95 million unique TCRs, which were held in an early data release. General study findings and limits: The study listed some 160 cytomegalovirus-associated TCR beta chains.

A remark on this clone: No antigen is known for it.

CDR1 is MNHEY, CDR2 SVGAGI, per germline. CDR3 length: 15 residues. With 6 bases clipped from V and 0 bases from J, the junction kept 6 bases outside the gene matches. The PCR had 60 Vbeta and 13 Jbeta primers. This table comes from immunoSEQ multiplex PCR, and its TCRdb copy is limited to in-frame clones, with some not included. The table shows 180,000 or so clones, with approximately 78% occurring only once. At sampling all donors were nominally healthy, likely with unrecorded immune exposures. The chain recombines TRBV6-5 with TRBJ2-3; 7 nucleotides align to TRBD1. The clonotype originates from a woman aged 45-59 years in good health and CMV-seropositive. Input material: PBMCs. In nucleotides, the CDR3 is TGTGCCAGCAGAAACTGGGGACAGAGCACAGATACGCAGTATTTT. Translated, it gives CASRNWGQSTDTQYF.